Listed here are 12 T cell receptor beta chains from one sample, sequenced in a study of shared clonotypes between healthy human individuals. Profiling relied on immunoSEQ multiplex PCR, and the TCRdb table lists in-frame clones only, not all of them. The data hold about 990,000 clones, with roughly 74% observed a single time. Input material: memory CD4+ T cells from PBMCs. Stated subset: CD45RA-negative fraction. Source of these receptors: a man younger than 35 in good health. Some clones in this sample may be carry-over from other donors' samples.

V is TRBV18 and J is TRBJ2-3, with a tentative D call TRBD1 (5 bases). V shed 3 bases and J shed 2 bases, with 9 bases lying between them. Germline CDR1 and CDR2: KGHSH and LQKENI. This CDR3 has 14 amino acids. CDR3 coding DNA: TGTGCCAGCTCACCTAAAGGGGCCACAGATACGCAGTATTTT. This translates into CASSPKGATDTQYF.

The chain employs TRBV28 and TRBJ1-4, with 9 bases aligning to TRBD1. The ends lost 6 bases at V and 4 bases at J; junction bases unmatched: 6. This CDR3 region has 15 residues. The germline CDR1 and CDR2 sequences are MDHEN and SYDVKM. The CDR3 DNA is TGTGCCAGCAGACCATCGGGACAGGGTAATGAAAAACTGTTTTTT. Its translation: CASRPSGQGNEKLFF.

The V gene is TRBV7-3, the J gene TRBJ2-5; unclear D gene. Germline V lookup: CDR1 SGHTA, CDR2 FQGTGA. V was pared by 2 bases and J by 0 bases, with 4 bases between. The CDR3 has 13 amino acids. CDR3 region: CASSLGHQETQYF. The DNA for the CDR3 is TGTGCCAGCAGCTTAGGACACCAAGAGACCCAGTACTTC. Full variable domain (outside the CDR3, taken from reference TRBV7-3 and TRBJ2-5): GAGVSQTPSNKVTEKGKYVELRCDPISGHTALYWYRQSLGQGPEFLIYFQGTGAADDSGLPNDRFFAVRPEGSVSTLKIQRTERGDSAVYLCASSLGHQETQYFGPGTRLLVL.

A remark on this clone: A single base is all that separates this from a far larger clone, so a read error is likely. The conserved phenylalanine or tryptophan normally closing the CDR3 is absent here, so this likely arose from a read error. The chain employs TRBV28 and TRBJ1-2; 9 bases align to TRBD1. Germline V gene data show CDR1 as MDHEN and CDR2 as SYDVKM. The CDR3 length is 14 residues. V lost 8 bases and J lost 5; bases outside the gene matches: 9. The CDR3 DNA sequence: TGTGCCAGCCATACCCGACAGGGGGGGTATGGCTACACCCTC. It is translated as CASHTRQGGYGYTL.

The V call is TRBV29-1, the J call TRBJ2-5; 11 bases line up with TRBD1. There are 13 residues in the CDR3. Germline trimming cut 7 bases from V and 4 bases from J; bases unmatched to any gene: 5. In germline, CDR1 is SQVTM, CDR2 ANQGSEA. CDR3 coding DNA: TGCAGCGGGACAGGGGGCCTCCCAGAGACCCAGTACTTC. Encoded protein: CSGTGGLPETQYF.

Notes on this clone: This sample also contains other DNA sequences that code for the same CDR3. The V call is TRBV6-5, the J call TRBJ1-2; the D is unclear. V was shortened by 6 bases and J by 4 bases, with 18 bases between the two germline ends. CDR3 length: 15 residues. Germline V gene lookup returns CDR1 MNHEY and CDR2 SVGAGI. CDR3 bases: TGTGCCAGCAGGAAGGCATCGGGCCCCAGCTATGGCTACACCTTC. Amino acids: CASRKASGPSYGYTF.

The chain is built from TRBV27 and TRBJ2-1; no reliable D call. CDR1 and CDR2 from the germline V gene are MNHEY and SMNVEV (reference sequence). The ends were cut back, 4 bases at V and 3 bases at J, with 13 bases in the middle. The CDR3 covers 15 residues. The CDR3 sequence is CASSSPQRFYNEQFF. DNA of the CDR3: TGTGCCAGCAGTTCCCCCCAACGATTCTACAATGAGCAGTTCTTC.

The chain has TRBV5-4 and TRBJ2-7; D gene uncertain. Germline V CDR1 and CDR2: SGHNT, YYREEE (reference sequence). V lost 1 base, J lost 2 bases, and 10 bases lay in between. The CDR3 has 14 residues. The CDR3 region has the DNA TGTGCCAGCAGCTTGCGTAACCGCCCCTACGAGCAGTACTTC. Residues: CASSLRNRPYEQYF. Full variable domain (rest looked up from reference TRBV5-4 and TRBJ2-7): ETGVTQSPTHLIKTRGQQVTLRCSSQSGHNTVSWYQQALGQGPQFIFQYYREEENGRGNFPPRFSGLQFPNYSSELNVNALELDDSALYLCASSLRNRPYEQYFGPGTRLTVT.

The rearrangement joins TRBV6-6 to TRBJ2-4, with 9 positions matching TRBD1. The CDR3 covers 16 residues. V was pared by 0 bases and J by 3 bases, with 3 bases of the junction left unmatched. Germline CDR1 and CDR2: MNHNY and SVGAGI (reference sequence). DNA for the CDR3: TGTGCCAGCAGTTACTCGCGACAGGGGGACAAAAACATTCAGTACTTC. This sequence encodes CASSYSRQGDKNIQYF.

This clone was observed a handful of times. Other DNA sequences in this sample translate to the same CDR3. This sequence joins TRBV4-3 and TRBJ1-3, with D maybe TRBD1 (5 bases). Trimming removed 0 bases at V and 0 bases at J, with 6 bases between. This CDR3 comprises 15 residues. CDR1 LGHNA and CDR2 YSLEER come from the germline V gene. CDR3 protein: CASSQEGGSGNTIYF. The CDR3, as DNA: TGCGCCAGCAGCCAAGAGGGGGGCTCTGGAAACACCATATATTTT.

This clone has only a few counts. The chain couples TRBV19 to TRBJ1-4; TRBD1 matches at 9 bases. J was trimmed by 12 bases and V by 5 bases; bases with no gene match: 13. This CDR3 contains 15 residues. The germline gives CDR1 LNHDA, CDR2 SQIVND (reference sequence). The CDR3 DNA reads TGTGCCAGTAGTTCGCGCACCGGGACAGGGTTACAACTGTTTTTT. Translation gives CASSSRTGTGLQLFF.

The V and J genes are TRBV5-1 and TRBJ2-1; TRBD2 aligns across 16 bases. In germline, CDR1 is SGHRS, CDR2 YFSETQ. The CDR3 is made up of 19 amino acids. Trimming removed 3 bases from V and 3 bases from J; junction bases left unmatched: 9. The CDR3 DNA is TGCGCCAGCAGCTCACCGGGACTAGCGGGAGGGAAAGACTACAATGAGCAGTTCTTC. Translated, it gives CASSSPGLAGGKDYNEQFF.